What follows describes a single TCR beta chain. What it binds is not known. From germline, CDR1 is GTSNPN and CDR2 SVGIG (reference sequence). The ends lost 2 bases at V and 0 bases at J; junction bases unmatched: 8. This CDR3 is built from 17 residues. The sample belongs to a study of cytomegalovirus exposure and HLA in healthy donors. Clones were sequenced by immunoSEQ multiplex PCR, and TCRdb holds only the in-frame ones, with some missing. The table lists about 120,000 clones, more than 75% of them singletons. Study-wide results and caveats: It was reportedly the case that the classifier diagnosed cytomegalovirus status with high specificity and sensitivity.

This receptor was identified in a woman younger than 45 in good health and CMV-seronegative. Material: PBMCs. J is TRBJ1-3 and V is TRBV30; 9 bases line up with TRBD1. CDR3 nucleotides: TGTGCCTGGAGTCTGGACAGGGGCACATTCTCTGGAAACACCATATATTTT. Translated, it gives CAWSLDRGTFSGNTIYF.